Listed below are T cell receptor beta chains from one sample, sequenced in a study of shared clonotypes between healthy human individuals. Profiled with immunoSEQ multiplex PCR; TCRdb holds only in-frame clones, not every one. Of about 2.4 million clones in the sample, under 95% were seen once. The specimen sequenced was naive CD4+ T cells from PBMCs. The source is a man between 18 and 29 years old in good health. Some clones in this sample may be carry-over from other donors' samples. Both conserved end residues are part of each CDR3. A D gene is named only where the DNA matches it firmly. Only some rows state a clone size, as once, few, many or a class for expanded clones.

j_gene: TRBJ2-1
v_gene: TRBV4-2
abundance: .
d_gene: .
CDR3nt: TGTGCCAGCAGCCAAGCGGTCTTGCGGCATGTTAATGAGCAGTTCTTC
CDR3aa: CASSQAVLRHVNEQFF

j_gene: TRBJ2-2
v_gene: TRBV6-5
abundance: once
d_gene: TRBD2
CDR3nt: TGTGCCAGCAGCACGACTAGCGGGCGCGGGGAGCTGTTTTTT
CDR3aa: CASSTTSGRGELFF

j_gene: TRBJ2-5
v_gene: TRBV7-3
abundance: .
d_gene: .
CDR3nt: TGTGCCAGCAGCTTAACAGGACCCGGGGAGACCCAGTACTTC
CDR3aa: CASSLTGPGETQYF

j_gene: TRBJ2-5
v_gene: TRBV5-6
abundance: .
d_gene: .
CDR3nt: TGTGCCAGCAGCGAGGGGCCCTTCCAAGAGACCCAGTACTTC
CDR3aa: CASSEGPFQETQYF

j_gene: TRBJ2-5
v_gene: TRBV28
abundance: .
d_gene: .
CDR3nt: TGTGCCAGCAGTTTAGGGCCAGGAGAGACCCAGTACTTC
CDR3aa: CASSLGPGETQYF

j_gene: TRBJ2-7
v_gene: TRBV30
abundance: .
d_gene: .
CDR3nt: TGTGCCTGGGGGATCCCCATCTTTCCCTACGAGCAGTACTTC
CDR3aa: CAWGIPIFPYEQYF

j_gene: TRBJ2-7
v_gene: TRBV6-1
abundance: .
d_gene: .
CDR3nt: TGTGCCAGCAGTGAAGCGGGACCCTACGAGCAGTACTTC
CDR3aa: CASSEAGPYEQYF

j_gene: TRBJ2-2
v_gene: TRBV2
abundance: .
d_gene: .
CDR3nt: TGTGCCAGCAGAGGCCCCAGGGATACCGGGGAGCTGTTTTTT
CDR3aa: CASRGPRDTGELFF

j_gene: TRBJ2-2
v_gene: TRBV5-1
abundance: .
d_gene: TRBD2
CDR3nt: TGCGCCAGCAGCCCCATGACTAGCGGGAGTACCGGGGAGCTGTTTTTT
CDR3aa: CASSPMTSGSTGELFF

j_gene: TRBJ2-5
v_gene: TRBV5-4
abundance: .
d_gene: .
CDR3nt: TGTGCCAGCGGTACCCGGACAGGAGGGTACCAAGAGACCCAGTACTTC
CDR3aa: CASGTRTGGYQETQYF

j_gene: TRBJ2-5
v_gene: TRBV5-1
abundance: .
d_gene: TRBD1
CDR3nt: TGCGCCAGCAGCTTGCCAGCAGGGGGTCAGGAGACCCAGTACTTC
CDR3aa: CASSLPAGGQETQYF

j_gene: TRBJ1-2
v_gene: TRBV2
abundance: .
d_gene: .
CDR3nt: TGTGCCAGCAGTGAAGGCAGGGGAAACGGCTACACCTTC
CDR3aa: CASSEGRGNGYTF

j_gene: TRBJ2-1
v_gene: TRBV28
abundance: .
d_gene: .
CDR3nt: TGTGCCAGCAGTTTGACTAGACTATTGAAAAGGTTGTCCTACAATGAGCAGTTCTTC
CDR3aa: CASSLTRLLKRLSYNEQFF

j_gene: TRBJ1-6
v_gene: TRBV4-1
abundance: .
d_gene: TRBD1
CDR3nt: TGCGCCAGCAGCCAAGACGACAGGGCCGCCTATAATTCACCCCTCCACTTT
CDR3aa: CASSQDDRAAYNSPLHF

j_gene: TRBJ2-7
v_gene: TRBV6-5
abundance: .
d_gene: .
CDR3nt: TGTGCCAGCAGTTACCGAGAGTTCTACGAGCAGTACTTC
CDR3aa: CASSYREFYEQYF

j_gene: TRBJ2-5
v_gene: TRBV5-1
abundance: .
d_gene: TRBD1
CDR3nt: TGCGCCAGCAGCTTAGCAGGGGGCGAGGGGACCCAGTACTTC
CDR3aa: CASSLAGGEGTQYF